These 31 T cell receptor beta chains were sequenced from one sample in a study of neurological immune-mediated disorders. In TCRdb, the 5' RACE reads were re-called with MiXCR into one record per CDR3 protein. The data contain approximately 130,000 distinct CDR3 sequences, roughly 3.2% of them seen just once; the ten biggest clones take up over 1%. The specimen was PBMCs. All receptors come from a woman in her twenties or thirties with multiple sclerosis.

Ten or more counts support this clonotype. The chain joins TRBV7-8 to TRBJ2-7; weak D call: TRBD1 (6 bases). V shed 2 bases and J shed 0 bases, with 8 bases lying between them. Germline lookup yields CDR1 SGHVS and CDR2 FQNEAQ. The CDR3 runs to 14 residues. In DNA form, the CDR3 reads TGTGCCAGCAGCTTACAGGGGATCTCCTACGAGCAGTACTTC. It yields the protein CASSLQGISYEQYF.

This clonotype was recorded many times. This sequence joins TRBV2 and TRBJ1-1; D is perhaps TRBD1 (5 bases). Germline values: CDR1 SNHLY, CDR2 FYNNEI. The germline V and J ends were trimmed by 6 bases and 1 base, with 12 bases remaining between them. The CDR3 totals 14 residues. The chain's CDR3 is CASSAQVTNTEAFF. CDR3 coding DNA: TGTGCCAGCAGCGCACAGGTGACGAACACTGAAGCTTTCTTT.

This clonotype was counted many times. The chain has TRBV20-1 and TRBJ2-1; the match to TRBD2 covers 8 bases. The germline gives CDR1 DFQATT, CDR2 SNEGSKA (reference sequence). The CDR3 sequence is 12 residues long. The V and J ends lost 8 bases and 7 bases, in that order; junction bases with no gene match: 7. CDR3 bases: TGCAGTCGGGGGGGGCGGGGGAATGAGCAGTTCTTC. Amino acid sequence: CSRGGRGNEQFF.

This clonotype showed up many times. The chain has TRBV9 and TRBJ2-3; 8 bases map to TRBD2. The J segment lost 6 bases and the V segment lost 0 bases, leaving 0 bases of the junction unmatched. CDR1 and CDR2 from the germline V gene are SGDLS and YYNGEE. The CDR3 has 13 residues. The CDR3 coding sequence is TGTGCCAGCAGCGTAGGGACTAGCGATACGCAGTATTTT. It is translated as CASSVGTSDTQYF.

Worth noting for this clonotype: Given a much more abundant clone one base away, this may be a read error. This sequence joins TRBV12-3 or TRBV12-4 and TRBJ2-5, with D possibly matching TRBD1 (5 bases). The CDR3 runs 14 residues. Deletions cut 3 bases from V and 4 bases from J, with 12 bases between. The chain's CDR3 is CASSLDTHAETQYF. The CDR3 coding sequence is TGTGCCAGCAGTTTGGACACCCACGCAGAGACCCAGTACTTC.

This clonotype was counted many times. The chain couples TRBV5-1 to TRBJ1-2, with 10 bases identical to TRBD1. The V gene end was trimmed by 0 bases and the J gene end by 7 bases; junction bases not matched to a gene: 6. Germline values: CDR1 SGHRS, CDR2 YFSETQ. CDR3 size: 15 residues. CDR3 sequence: CASSLAGQGVFGYTF. The CDR3 nucleotides are TGCGCCAGCAGCTTGGCCGGACAGGGGGTTTTTGGCTACACCTTC.

The table lists this clonotype with many counts. The genes are TRBV5-1 and TRBJ2-3, with TRBD2 matching 9 bases. Per the germline V gene, CDR1 is SGHRS and CDR2 is YFSETQ. The CDR3 loop spans 17 amino acids. V trimming: 0 bases; J trimming: 0 bases; junction bases outside the gene matches: 5. The chain's CDR3 is CASSLALTSGSTDTQYF. In nucleotides, the CDR3 is TGCGCCAGCAGCTTGGCCCTAACTAGCGGGAGCACAGATACGCAGTATTTT.

This clonotype was seen many times. CDR3 coding DNA: TGCGCCAGCAGCTTGGATCAGGGAATAACTGAAGCTTTCTTT. It yields the protein CASSLDQGITEAFF. This chain uses TRBV5-1 with TRBJ1-1; D is possibly TRBD1 (5 bases). Trimming removed 0 bases at V and 5 bases at J, with 11 bases between. Germline values: CDR1 SGHRS, CDR2 YFSETQ. The CDR3 contains 14 residues. The full variable domain, rest sourced from reference TRBV5-1 and TRBJ1-1, is KAGVTQTPRYLIKTRGQQVTLSCSPISGHRSVSWYQQTPGQGLQFLFEYFSETQRNKGNFPGRFSGRQFSNSRSEMNVSTLELGDSALYLCASSLDQGITEAFFGQGTRLTVV.

This clonotype came up many times. V usage is TRBV7-2 and J usage is TRBJ1-1; weak D call: TRBD1 (5 bases). The CDR3 loop spans 10 amino acids. The ends were cut back, 6 bases at V and 6 bases at J, with 5 bases in the middle. Germline V gives CDR1 SGHTA, CDR2 FQGNSA. The CDR3 region is CASRGPEAFF. Written as DNA, the CDR3 is TGTGCCAGCAGGGGACCTGAAGCTTTCTTT.

This clonotype was seen repeatedly, ten times or more. V gene TRBV18 combines with J gene TRBJ1-1; D gene unclear. V gave up 3 bases and J gave up 7 bases, with 21 bases separating them. The germline gives CDR1 KGHSH, CDR2 LQKENI. The CDR3 contains 16 residues. The CDR3 bases are TGTGCCAGCTCACCGGGCACCTCTGGGTTCTGGGATGAAGCTTTCTTT. It is translated as CASSPGTSGFWDEAFF. Using reference TRBV18 and TRBJ1-1 for the parts outside the CDR3, the full variable domain is NAGVMQNPRHLVRRRGQEARLRCSPMKGHSHVYWYRQLPEEGLKFMVYLQKENIIDESGMPKERFSAEFPKEGPSILRIQQVVRGDSAAYFCASSPGTSGFWDEAFFGQGTRLTVV.

This clonotype was counted ten times or more. The V gene is TRBV2, the J gene TRBJ2-1; TRBD1 or TRBD2 may be the D gene (5 bases each). CDR3 length equals 14 residues. The germline gives CDR1 SNHLY, CDR2 FYNNEI. V lost 8 bases, J lost 4 bases, and 15 bases lay in between. This CDR3 is CASWLRDAYNEQFF. DNA for the CDR3: TGTGCCAGCTGGCTCCGGGACGCGTACAATGAGCAGTTCTTC.

This clonotype showed up many times. V and J are TRBV12-3 or TRBV12-4 and TRBJ1-1; perhaps TRBD1 as D (5 bases). The CDR3 spans 13 residues. Trimming removed 7 bases from V and 3 bases from J, with 12 bases in between. The CDR3 DNA sequence: TGTGCCAGCATCCAACCAGGGTACACTGAAGCTTTCTTT. It encodes CASIQPGYTEAFF.

In its sample, this clonotype was seen many times. The CDR3 coding sequence is TGTGCCAGCTCTCCCACAGGCGGGAGCTCCCAGGTGGAGTTCTTC. This encodes CASSPTGGSSQVEFF. The chain links TRBV18 to TRBJ2-1; 7 bases map to TRBD2. The V gene's germline CDR1 is KGHSH and CDR2 LQKENI. V shed 6 bases and J 14 bases; nucleotides not matched to a gene: 19. This CDR3 comprises 15 residues.

Many counts were recorded for this clonotype. The chain recombines TRBV29-1 with TRBJ2-6; TRBD1 agrees at 8 bases. J lost 3 bases, V lost 7 bases, and 5 bases had no gene match. Germline V gene lookup returns CDR1 SQVTM and CDR2 ANQGSEA. The CDR3 runs 14 residues. The CDR3 DNA reads TGCAGCGCGACAGGGGATGGTGGGGCCAACGTCCTGACTTTC. It codes for CSATGDGGANVLTF. Based on the CDR3 plus reference TRBV29-1 and TRBJ2-6, the full variable domain is SAVISQKPSRDICQRGTSLTIQCQVDSQVTMMFWYRQQPGQSLTLIATANQGSEATYESGFVIDKFPISRPNLTFSTLTVSNMSPEDSSIYLCSATGDGGANVLTFGAGSRLTVL.

This clonotype was recorded at least ten times. The chain recombines TRBV5-1 with TRBJ1-5, with a tentative D call TRBD1 (6 bases). Trimming left V 2 bases short and J 4 bases short, with 10 bases between. Germline CDR1 and CDR2: SGHRS and YFSETQ. The CDR3 extends over 14 amino acids. The CDR3 nucleotides are TGCGCCAGCAGCTTCGGGGGCAGGAATCAGCCCCAGCATTTT. Translating gives CASSFGGRNQPQHF.

This clonotype has a count of ten or more. The chain carries TRBV5-1 and TRBJ2-7; D ambiguous. Germline V gives CDR1 SGHRS, CDR2 YFSETQ. Deletions cut 3 bases from V and 5 bases from J, with 3 bases between. CDR3 length: 10 residues. For the CDR3, the DNA is TGCGCCAGCAGCTGCCACGAGCAGTACTTC. It encodes CASSCHEQYF.

This clonotype was detected ten times or more. V and J are TRBV27 and TRBJ1-2; D gene unclear. This CDR3 has 12 amino acids. In germline, CDR1 is MNHEY, CDR2 SMNVEV (reference sequence). V was shortened by 2 bases and J by 6 bases, with 7 bases between the two germline ends. In DNA, the CDR3 is TGTGCCAGCAGTTTAAGAGGAAATGGCTACACCTTC. As protein: CASSLRGNGYTF.

This clonotype was detected ten times or more. This chain uses TRBV6-5 with TRBJ1-1; D perhaps matches TRBD1 (5 bases). Trimming left V 2 bases short and J 4 bases short, with 8 bases between. CDR3 length equals 13 residues. Germline-derived CDR1 and CDR2 are MNHEY and SVGAGI. CDR3 loop: CASSYGGGTEAFF. CDR3 sequence (DNA): TGTGCCAGCAGTTACGGGGGAGGCACTGAAGCTTTCTTT.

Note on this clonotype: This could be a read error, since a much larger clone is one nucleotide away. The V call is TRBV6-5, the J call TRBJ1-1; D remains ambiguous. CDR1 and CDR2 (germline): MNHEY, SVGAGI. Deletions cut 6 bases from V and 4 bases from J, with 18 bases between. CDR3 size: 15 residues. The CDR3 here is CASSQNPGLGTEAFF. The CDR3 region has the DNA TGTGCCAGCAGCCAAAACCCCGGTTTGGGCACTGAAGCTTTCTTT.

This clonotype was counted a few times. A much larger clonotype is one base distant, so this may be a read error. V usage is TRBV29-1 and J usage is TRBJ2-4, with D hard to call. CDR3 length equals 11 residues. Germline assignment: CDR1 SQVTM and CDR2 ANQGSEA. V dropped 5 bases and J dropped 10 bases, with 12 bases sitting between them. Here the CDR3 DNA reads TGCAGCGTTACCCAGAAGGAAATTCAGTACTTC. It yields the protein CSVTQKEIQYF.

This clonotype showed up many times. The chain joins TRBV6-5 to TRBJ2-1, with D perhaps TRBD2 (6 bases). CDR3 length equals 16 residues. Trimming stripped 2 bases from V and 6 bases from J, with 17 bases between. CDR1 is MNHEY and CDR2 is SVGAGI in the germline V gene. CDR3: CASSYTLGDSGNEQFF. The CDR3 nucleotides read TGTGCCAGCAGTTACACCCTCGGGGATAGCGGCAATGAGCAGTTCTTC.

The sample holds many counts of this clonotype. The CDR3 DNA sequence: TGTGCCAGCAGTCCCCAAGGAACAGGGGCCAACGTCCTGACTTTC. Amino acids: CASSPQGTGANVLTF. V is TRBV6-5 and J is TRBJ2-6; D gene unclear. Germline CDR1 reads MNHEY; CDR2 reads SVGAGI. V was cut by 5 bases and J by 4 bases, with 12 bases left in between. The CDR3 is 15 residues long.

With regard to this clonotype: A much bigger clone sits one base away, suggesting this may be a read error. CDR3 amino acids: CATNGRGTYEQYF. DNA of the CDR3: TGTGCCACTAACGGACGGGGAACCTACGAGCAGTACTTC. The chain is built from TRBV10-3 and TRBJ2-7, with D perhaps TRBD2 (5 bases). Germline CDR1 and CDR2: ENHRY and SYGVKD. V dropped 10 bases and J dropped 2 bases, with 15 bases sitting between them. The CDR3 runs 13 residues.

V usage is TRBV5-6 and J usage is TRBJ2-3, with D maybe TRBD1 (6 bases). CDR3 length: 12 residues. Germline V gives CDR1 SGHDT, CDR2 YYEEEE. Trimming cost V 1 base and J 7 bases, with 7 bases left between them. CDR3 nucleotide sequence: TGTGCCAGCAGCTTGACAGGGAATACGCAGTATTTT. Protein sequence: CASSLTGNTQYF.

This clonotype came up many times. The chain uses TRBV20-1 and TRBJ1-2; no clear D. V lost 3 bases and J lost 6, with 14 bases in between. Germline V gives CDR1 DFQATT, CDR2 SNEGSKA (reference sequence). The CDR3 sequence is 13 residues long. The CDR3 DNA follows: TGCAGTGCTAGTACTCGGACCTTAAATGGCTACACCTTC. Amino acids: CSASTRTLNGYTF.

This clonotype was found many times. The chain's CDR3 is CASSTGLVDNEQFF. In nucleotides, the CDR3 is TGTGCCAGCAGCACGGGACTAGTAGACAATGAGCAGTTCTTC. The V call is TRBV5-5, the J call TRBJ2-1, with 8 positions matching TRBD2. Germline V gene lookup returns CDR1 SGHKS and CDR2 YYEKEE (reference sequence). Germline trimming cut 4 bases from V and 5 bases from J; bases unmatched to any gene: 5. This CDR3 is 14 amino acids long.

This clonotype was counted ten times or more. The rearrangement joins TRBV14 to TRBJ2-6; 7 nucleotides line up with TRBD1. The trim removed 4 bases at V and 2 bases at J, leaving 8 bases unmatched. The V gene's germline CDR1 is SGHDN and CDR2 FVKESK. The CDR3 covers 17 residues. The CDR3 sequence is CASSPLGTVTGANVLTF. The CDR3, as DNA: TGTGCCAGCAGCCCACTAGGGACAGTCACTGGGGCCAACGTCCTGACTTTC. Full variable domain (missing parts from reference TRBV14 and TRBJ2-6): EAGVTQFPSHSVIEKGQTVTLRCDPISGHDNLYWYRRVMGKEIKFLLHFVKESKQDESGMPNNRFLAERTGGTYSTLKVQPAELEDSGVYFCASSPLGTVTGANVLTFGAGSRLTVL.

This clonotype was observed a few times. The chain employs TRBV29-1 and TRBJ2-6; 7 bases are shared with TRBD1. Germline-derived CDR1 and CDR2 are SQVTM and ANQGSEA. The length of the CDR3 is 16 residues. V shed 5 bases, J shed 4 bases, and the junction held 11 bases outside the gene matches. The DNA of the CDR3 is TGCAGCGTTCAAATGACAGGGTTGGAGGGGGCCAACGTCCTGACTTTC. Translated, it gives CSVQMTGLEGANVLTF.

This clonotype was counted many times. This chain connects TRBV6-6 to TRBJ1-2; D is ambiguous. V was cut by 5 bases and J by 0 bases, with 7 bases left in between. This CDR3 region has 13 residues. Germline V gene sequence: CDR1 MNHNY, CDR2 SVGAGI (reference sequence). The CDR3 region has the DNA TGTGCCAGCAGTCTACAGTCTAACTATGGCTACACCTTC. Its translation: CASSLQSNYGYTF.

Many counts were recorded for this clonotype. V and J are TRBV11-2 and TRBJ2-3; D is unresolved. The CDR3 totals 14 residues. Deletions cut 0 bases from V and 2 bases from J, with 6 bases between. Germline V CDR1 and CDR2: SGHAT, FQNNGV. This CDR3 is CASSLDTATDTQYF. The CDR3 DNA is TGTGCCAGCAGCTTAGATACTGCCACAGATACGCAGTATTTT.

This clonotype was seen at least ten times. The chain uses TRBV3-1 and TRBJ2-3; 10 nucleotides line up with TRBD1. Trimming took 6 bases from V and 3 from J; bases not matched to a gene: 6. The CDR3 loop spans 15 amino acids. Germline assignment: CDR1 LGHDT and CDR2 YNNKEL (reference sequence). The CDR3 loop is CASSRTGGRTDTQYF. CDR3 DNA sequence: TGTGCCAGCAGTCGGACAGGGGGTAGGACAGATACGCAGTATTTT.